This T cell receptor beta chain was recovered during a study of T cells in localized non-small cell lung cancer. Data came from immunoSEQ multiplex PCR; TCRdb stores just in-frame clones and leaves some out. Of roughly 21,000 clones in the sample, about 81% were seen once. With respect to this clone: Its antigen is unidentified.

The germline gives CDR1 MNHNS, CDR2 SASEGT. This CDR3 has 14 amino acids. The ends were cut back, 2 bases at V and 2 bases at J, with 10 bases in the middle. Study conclusions and caveats: Appearances in adjacent lung were noted for a median 57 of the top 100 tumor clones. Adjacent uninvolved lung tissue had the highest T cell clonality, exceeding tumor. Heterogeneity remains possible because sequencing was limited to only one tumor region.

The sequenced sample was peripheral blood, obtained before any cancer treatment. This chain uses TRBV6-1 with TRBJ2-7; D unclear. The sequence derives from a man aged 40 to 75 with stage I lung adenocarcinoma. The CDR3 nucleotides are TGTGCCAGCAGTGAATCCGGTATTACCTACGAGCAGTACTTC. Protein sequence: CASSESGITYEQYF.